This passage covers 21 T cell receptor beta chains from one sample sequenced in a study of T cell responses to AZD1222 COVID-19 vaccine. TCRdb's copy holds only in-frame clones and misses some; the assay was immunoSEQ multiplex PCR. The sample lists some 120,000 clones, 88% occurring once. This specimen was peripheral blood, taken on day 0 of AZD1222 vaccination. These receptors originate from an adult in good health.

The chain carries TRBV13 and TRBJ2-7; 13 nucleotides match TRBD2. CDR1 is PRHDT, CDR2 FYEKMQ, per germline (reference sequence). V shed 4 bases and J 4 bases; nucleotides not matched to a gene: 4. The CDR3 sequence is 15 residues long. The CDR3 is CASSSKGLAGYEQYF. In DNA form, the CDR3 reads TGTGCCAGCAGCTCGAAGGGACTAGCGGGGTACGAGCAGTACTTC. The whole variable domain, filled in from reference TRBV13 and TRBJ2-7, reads AAGVIQSPRHLIKEKRETATLKCYPIPRHDTVYWYQQGPGQDPQFLISFYEKMQSDKGSIPDRFSAQQFSDYHSELNMSSLELGDSALYFCASSSKGLAGYEQYFGPGTRLTVT.

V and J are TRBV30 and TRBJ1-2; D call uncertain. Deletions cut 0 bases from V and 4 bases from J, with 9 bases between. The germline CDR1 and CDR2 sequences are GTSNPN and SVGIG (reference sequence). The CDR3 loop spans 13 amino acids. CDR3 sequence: CAWSVRLSYGYTF. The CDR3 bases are TGTGCCTGGAGTGTACGGCTGTCCTATGGCTACACCTTC.

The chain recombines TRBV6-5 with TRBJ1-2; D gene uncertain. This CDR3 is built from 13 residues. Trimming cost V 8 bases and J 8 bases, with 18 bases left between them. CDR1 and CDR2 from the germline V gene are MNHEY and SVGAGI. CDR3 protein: CASPSRAGGGYTF. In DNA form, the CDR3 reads TGTGCCAGCCCCTCTCGTGCTGGAGGAGGCTACACCTTC.

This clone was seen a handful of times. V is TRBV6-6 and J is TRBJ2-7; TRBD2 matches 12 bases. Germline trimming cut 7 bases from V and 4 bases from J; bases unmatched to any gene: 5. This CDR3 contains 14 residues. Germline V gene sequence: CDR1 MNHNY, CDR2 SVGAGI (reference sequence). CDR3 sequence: CASTTGTSGYEQYF. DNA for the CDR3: TGTGCCAGCACCACGGGGACTAGCGGGTACGAGCAGTACTTC.

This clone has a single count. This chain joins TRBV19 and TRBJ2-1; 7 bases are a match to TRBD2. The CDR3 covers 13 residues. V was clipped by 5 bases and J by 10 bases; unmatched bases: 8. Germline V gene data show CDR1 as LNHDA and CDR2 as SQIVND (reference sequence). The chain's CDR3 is CASSRGLVGEQFF. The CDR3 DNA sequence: TGTGCCAGTAGTCGCGGACTAGTTGGGGAGCAGTTCTTC.

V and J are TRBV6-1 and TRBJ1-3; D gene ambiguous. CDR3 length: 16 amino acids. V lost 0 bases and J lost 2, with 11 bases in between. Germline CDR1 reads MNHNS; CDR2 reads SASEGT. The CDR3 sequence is CASSEAHGIPGNTIYF. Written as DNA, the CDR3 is TGTGCCAGCAGTGAAGCGCACGGGATCCCTGGAAACACCATATATTTT.

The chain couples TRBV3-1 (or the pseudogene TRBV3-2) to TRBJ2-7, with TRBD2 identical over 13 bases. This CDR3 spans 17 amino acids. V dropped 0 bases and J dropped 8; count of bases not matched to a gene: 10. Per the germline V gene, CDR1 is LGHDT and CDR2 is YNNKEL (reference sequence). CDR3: CASSQDQLAGGRRKQYF. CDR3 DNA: TGTGCCAGCAGCCAAGATCAACTAGCGGGAGGGCGGCGTAAGCAGTACTTC.

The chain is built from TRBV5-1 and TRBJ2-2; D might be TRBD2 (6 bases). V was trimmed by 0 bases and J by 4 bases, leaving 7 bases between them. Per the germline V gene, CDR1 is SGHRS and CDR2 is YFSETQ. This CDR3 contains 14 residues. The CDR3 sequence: CASSLGGVTGELFF. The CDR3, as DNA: TGCGCCAGCAGCTTGGGCGGGGTCACCGGGGAGCTGTTTTTT. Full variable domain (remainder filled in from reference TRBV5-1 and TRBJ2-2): KAGVTQTPRYLIKTRGQQVTLSCSPISGHRSVSWYQQTPGQGLQFLFEYFSETQRNKGNFPGRFSGRQFSNSRSEMNVSTLELGDSALYLCASSLGGVTGELFFGEGSRLTVL.

This CDR3 reads CASSESPSVGNEQFF. The CDR3 DNA reads TGTGCCAGCAGTGAATCCCCCAGCGTCGGGAATGAGCAGTTCTTC. The chain links TRBV6-1 to TRBJ2-1; no definite D call. This CDR3 has 15 amino acids. CDR1 is MNHNS and CDR2 is SASEGT in the germline V gene. The V and J ends lost 2 bases and 7 bases respectively, with 15 bases between them.

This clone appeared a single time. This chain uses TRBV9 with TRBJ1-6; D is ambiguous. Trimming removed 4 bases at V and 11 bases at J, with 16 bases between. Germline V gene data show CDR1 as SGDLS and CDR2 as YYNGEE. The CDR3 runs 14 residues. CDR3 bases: TGTGCCAGCAGCACCGGCACAGATGGGGCACCCCTCCACTTT. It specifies CASSTGTDGAPLHF.

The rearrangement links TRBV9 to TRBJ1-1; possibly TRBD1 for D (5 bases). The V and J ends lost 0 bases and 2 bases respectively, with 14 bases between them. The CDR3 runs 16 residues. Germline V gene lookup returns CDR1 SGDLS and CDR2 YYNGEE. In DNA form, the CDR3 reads TGTGCCAGCAGCGTAGAAGGGGTGCGCGCAAACACTGAAGCTTTCTTT. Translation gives CASSVEGVRANTEAFF. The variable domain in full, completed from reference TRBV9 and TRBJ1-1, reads DSGVTQTPKHLITATGQRVTLRCSPRSGDLSVYWYQQSLDQGLQFLIQYYNGEERAKGNILERFSAQQFPDLHSELNLSSLELGDSALYFCASSVEGVRANTEAFFGQGTRLTVV.

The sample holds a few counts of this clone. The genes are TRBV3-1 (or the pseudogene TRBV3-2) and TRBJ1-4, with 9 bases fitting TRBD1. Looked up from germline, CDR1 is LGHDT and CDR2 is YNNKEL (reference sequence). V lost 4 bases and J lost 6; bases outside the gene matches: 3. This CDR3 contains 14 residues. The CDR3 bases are TGTGCCAGCAGCCCGCGACAGGGGGATGAAAAACTGTTTTTT. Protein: CASSPRQGDEKLFF.

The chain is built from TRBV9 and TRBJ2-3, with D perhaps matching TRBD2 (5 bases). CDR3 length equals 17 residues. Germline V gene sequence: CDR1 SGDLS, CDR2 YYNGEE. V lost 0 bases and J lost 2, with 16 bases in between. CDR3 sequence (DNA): TGTGCCAGCAGCGTAGGCCGAATTAGCGCCTCCACAGATACGCAGTATTTT. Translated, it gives CASSVGRISASTDTQYF.

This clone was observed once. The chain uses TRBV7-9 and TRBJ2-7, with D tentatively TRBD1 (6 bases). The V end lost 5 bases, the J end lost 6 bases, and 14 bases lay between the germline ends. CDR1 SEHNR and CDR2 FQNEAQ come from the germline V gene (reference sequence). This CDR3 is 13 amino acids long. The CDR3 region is CASSAGERREQYF. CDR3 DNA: TGTGCCAGCAGCGCAGGGGAGCGGCGCGAGCAGTACTTC.

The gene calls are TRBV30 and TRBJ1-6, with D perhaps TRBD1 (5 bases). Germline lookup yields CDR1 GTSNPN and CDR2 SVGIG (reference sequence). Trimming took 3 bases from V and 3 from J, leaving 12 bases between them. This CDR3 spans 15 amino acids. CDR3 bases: TGTGCCTGGAGGGGGCAGGCTATCTATAATTCACCCCTCCACTTT. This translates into CAWRGQAIYNSPLHF.

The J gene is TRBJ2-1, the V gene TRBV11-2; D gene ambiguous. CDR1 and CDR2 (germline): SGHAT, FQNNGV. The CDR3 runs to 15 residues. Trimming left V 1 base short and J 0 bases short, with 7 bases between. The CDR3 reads CASSLGTGSYNEQFF. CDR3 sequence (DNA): TGTGCCAGCAGCTTAGGGACCGGCTCCTACAATGAGCAGTTCTTC.

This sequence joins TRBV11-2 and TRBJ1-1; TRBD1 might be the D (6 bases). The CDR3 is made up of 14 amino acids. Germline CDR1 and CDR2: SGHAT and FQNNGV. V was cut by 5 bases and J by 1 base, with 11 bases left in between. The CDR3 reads CASSPGVRNTEAFF. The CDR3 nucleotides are TGTGCCAGCAGCCCAGGGGTACGGAACACTGAAGCTTTCTTT. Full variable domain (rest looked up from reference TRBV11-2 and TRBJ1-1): EAGVAQSPRYKIIEKRQSVAFWCNPISGHATLYWYQQILGQGPKLLIQFQNNGVVDDSQLPKDRFSAERLKGVDSTLKIQPAKLEDSAVYLCASSPGVRNTEAFFGQGTRLTVV.

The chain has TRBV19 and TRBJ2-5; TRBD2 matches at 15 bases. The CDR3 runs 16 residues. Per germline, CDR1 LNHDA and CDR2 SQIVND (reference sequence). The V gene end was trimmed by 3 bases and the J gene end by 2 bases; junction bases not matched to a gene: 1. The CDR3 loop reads CASSIGLAGGQETQYF. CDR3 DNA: TGTGCCAGTAGTATCGGACTAGCGGGAGGGCAAGAGACCCAGTACTTC.

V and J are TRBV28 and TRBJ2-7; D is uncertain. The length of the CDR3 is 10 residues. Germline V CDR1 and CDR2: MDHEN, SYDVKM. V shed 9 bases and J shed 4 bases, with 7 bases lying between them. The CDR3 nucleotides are TGTGCCAGTCGAAAGTACGAGCAGTACTTC. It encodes CASRKYEQYF.

DNA of the CDR3: TGTGCCAGCAGCGACCCAGGGGAGCGTCCCGGGGAGCTGTTTTTT. Amino acids: CASSDPGERPGELFF. The rearrangement joins TRBV6-4 to TRBJ2-2, with TRBD1 as a possible D gene (6 bases). Germline V gives CDR1 MRHNA, CDR2 SNTAGT. The V gene lost 6 bases and the J gene lost 6 bases, with 17 bases spanning the gap. This CDR3 contains 15 residues.

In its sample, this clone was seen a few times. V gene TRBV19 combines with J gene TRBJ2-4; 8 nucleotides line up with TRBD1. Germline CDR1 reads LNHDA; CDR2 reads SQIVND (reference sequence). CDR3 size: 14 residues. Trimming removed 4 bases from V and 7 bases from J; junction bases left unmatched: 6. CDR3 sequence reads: CASSTWGQVNIQYF. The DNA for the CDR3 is TGTGCCAGTAGTACATGGGGACAGGTGAACATTCAGTACTTC.